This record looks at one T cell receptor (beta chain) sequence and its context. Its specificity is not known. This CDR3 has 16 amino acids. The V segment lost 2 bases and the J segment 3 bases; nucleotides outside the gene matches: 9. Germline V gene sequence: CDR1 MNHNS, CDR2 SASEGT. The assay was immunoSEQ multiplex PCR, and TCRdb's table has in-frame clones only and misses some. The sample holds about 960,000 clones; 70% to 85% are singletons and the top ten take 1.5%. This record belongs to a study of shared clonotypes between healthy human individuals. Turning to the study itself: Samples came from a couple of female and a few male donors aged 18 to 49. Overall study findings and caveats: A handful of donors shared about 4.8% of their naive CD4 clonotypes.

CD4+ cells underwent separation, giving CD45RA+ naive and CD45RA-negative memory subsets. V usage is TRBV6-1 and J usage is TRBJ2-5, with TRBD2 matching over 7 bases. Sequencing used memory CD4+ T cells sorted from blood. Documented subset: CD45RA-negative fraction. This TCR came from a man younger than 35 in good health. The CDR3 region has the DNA TGTGCCAGCAGTGAAAGACGGAGACTAGCCGAAGAGACCCAGTACTTC. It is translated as CASSERRRLAEETQYF.